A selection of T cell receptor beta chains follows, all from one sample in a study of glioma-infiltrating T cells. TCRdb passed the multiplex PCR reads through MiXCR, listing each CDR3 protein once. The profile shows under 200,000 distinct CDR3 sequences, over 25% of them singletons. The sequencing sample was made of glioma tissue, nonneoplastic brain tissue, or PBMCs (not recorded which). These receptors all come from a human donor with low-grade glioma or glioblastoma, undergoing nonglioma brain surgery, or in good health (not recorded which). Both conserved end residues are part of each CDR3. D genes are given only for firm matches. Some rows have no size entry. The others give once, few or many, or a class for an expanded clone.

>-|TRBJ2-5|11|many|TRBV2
CASSVQETQYF
TGTGCCAGCAGTGTTCAAGAGACCCAGTACTTC
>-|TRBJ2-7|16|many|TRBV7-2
CASSPGGGSGSREQYF
TGTGCCAGCAGCCCGGGAGGGGGCAGCGGGAGCCGCGAGCAGTACTTC
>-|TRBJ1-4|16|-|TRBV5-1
CASSLGFGFSNEKLFF
TGCGCCAGCAGCTTGGGCTTCGGGTTTTCCAATGAAAAACTGTTTTTT
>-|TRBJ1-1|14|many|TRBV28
CASSPGQSRTEAFF
TGTGCCAGCAGTCCCGGACAGAGTAGGACTGAAGCTTTCTTT
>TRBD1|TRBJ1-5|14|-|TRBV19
CASSIQEGAQPQHF
TGTGCCAGTAGTATACAGGAGGGGGCACAGCCCCAGCATTTT
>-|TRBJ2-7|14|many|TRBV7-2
CASSPGPAPYEQYF
TGTGCCAGCAGCCCGGGACCGGCCCCCTACGAGCAGTACTTC
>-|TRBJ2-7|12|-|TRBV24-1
CVTSRGAYEQYF
TGTGTCACCAGCCGCGGGGCCTACGAGCAGTACTTC
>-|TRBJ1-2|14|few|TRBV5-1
CASSLIGASYGYTF
TGCGCCAGCAGCTTGATCGGGGCCAGCTATGGCTACACCTTC
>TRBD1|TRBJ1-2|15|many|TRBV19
CASSIAGQGLDGYTF
TGTGCCAGTAGTATAGCGGGACAGGGACTCGATGGCTACACCTTC
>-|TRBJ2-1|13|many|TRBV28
CASSLMTGRDPFF
TGTGCCAGCAGTTTGATGACAGGTAGAGACCCGTTCTTC
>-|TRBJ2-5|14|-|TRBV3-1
CASRQVSLGETQYF
TGTGCCAGCAGACAAGTTTCCCTGGGGGAGACCCAGTACTTC
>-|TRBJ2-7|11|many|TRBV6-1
CASMGFDEQYF
TGTGCCAGCATGGGGTTCGACGAGCAGTACTTC
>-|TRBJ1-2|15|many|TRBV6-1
CASSPSGTSPYGYTF
TGTGCCAGCAGCCCTAGCGGGACGAGTCCCTATGGCTACACCTTC
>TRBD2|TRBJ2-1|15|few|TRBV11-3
CASSLDRMREHEQFF
TGTGCCAGCAGCTTAGATCGGATGCGGGAGCATGAGCAGTTCTTC
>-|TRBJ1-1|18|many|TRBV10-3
CAISEPHKGGLGDTEAFF
TGTGCCATCAGTGAGCCGCACAAAGGGGGGCTAGGAGACACTGAAGCTTTCTTT
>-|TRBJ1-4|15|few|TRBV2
CASSEVRGGNEKLFF
TGTGCCAGCAGTGAAGTGAGAGGCGGAAATGAAAAACTGTTTTTT
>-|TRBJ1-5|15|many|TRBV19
CASSTDYTARSPQHF
TGTGCCAGTAGTACCGACTATACCGCCCGCAGCCCCCAGCATTTT
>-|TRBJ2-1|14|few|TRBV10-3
CAIRAGQPDNEQFF
TGTGCCATCAGGGCGGGACAGCCCGACAATGAGCAGTTCTTC
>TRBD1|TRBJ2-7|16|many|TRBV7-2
CASSLGLNRGSYEQYF
TGTGCCAGCAGCTTAGGATTGAACAGGGGGTCCTACGAGCAGTACTTC
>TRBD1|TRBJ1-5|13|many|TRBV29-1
CSVLTGRNQPQHF
TGCAGCGTCCTGACAGGGCGGAATCAGCCCCAGCATTTT
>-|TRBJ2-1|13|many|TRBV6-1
CASSSISYNEQFF
TGTGCCAGCAGTTCGATCTCCTACAATGAGCAGTTCTTC
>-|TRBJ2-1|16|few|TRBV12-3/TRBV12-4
CASSFLGTGSYNEQFF
TGTGCCAGCAGTTTCTTAGGAACAGGGAGTTACAATGAGCAGTTCTTC
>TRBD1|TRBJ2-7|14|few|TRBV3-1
CASSQGRGHGEQYF
TGTGCCAGCAGCCAAGGCAGGGGGCATGGCGAGCAGTACTTC
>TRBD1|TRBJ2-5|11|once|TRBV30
CAWGQGKTQYF
TGTGCCTGGGGACAGGGGAAGACCCAGTACTTC
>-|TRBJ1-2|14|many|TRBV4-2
CASSQDGGDYGYTF
TGTGCCAGCAGCCAAGATGGGGGGGACTACGGCTACACCTTC
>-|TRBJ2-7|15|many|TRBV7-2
CASGAVLGSSYEQYF
TGTGCCAGCGGCGCCGTATTGGGGTCCTCCTACGAGCAGTACTTC
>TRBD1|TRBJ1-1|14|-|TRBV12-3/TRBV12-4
CASRPTGGNTEAFF
TGTGCCAGCAGACCTACAGGGGGGAACACTGAAGCTTTCTTT
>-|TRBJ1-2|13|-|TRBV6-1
CATAGDGDCGYTF
TGTGCCACCGCGGGGGACGGGGACTGTGGCTACACCTTC